This TCR beta chain is drawn from a study of CD8 T cells in Susac syndrome (dated by TCRdb to the late 2010s). General notes on the study: Whether CD8+ T cell activation and differentiation in Susac syndrome was antigen driven was tested using repertoire sequencing.

Details on this clonotype: Its target antigen remains unknown. The input lacks base qualities; no much larger clone sits a single base away.

RNA was extracted using the RNeasy kit, and about 0.45 to 1 ug of the RNA was reverse transcribed with random hexamers. The immunoSEQ multiplex PCR assay, covering 54 Vbeta and 13 Jbeta segments, was used to amplify TCR beta CDR3 regions. Bias from PCR amplification was corrected by using a synthetic template baseline for primer optimization and for computational correction. On the authors' methods: Reads were annotated to V, D and J genes according to IMGT and were analyzed with immunoSEQ Analyzer, with only productive sequences retained. Clonality was calculated as one minus the Shannon entropy normalized by log2 of the number of productive unique sequences. Public and private clones were assessed among the 100 most prevalent clones of each patient and control. Susac-specific clones were defined as absent from healthy and MS cohorts, 800 to 1,200 published viral clones and other ImmuneACCESS disease sequences. TCRdb reran the public reads through fastp at Q25 and MiXCR, keeping productive beta chains. Duplicate CDR3 protein sequences are folded into a single record with the most common DNA and genes. TCRdb, not the original authors, processed these V and J calls. A total of some 120,000 distinct CDR3 sequences appear in this sample, roughly 94% of them only once. The top ten clonotypes cover about 0.13% of the sample.

High-throughput TCR beta sequencing profiled peripheral blood CD8+ and CD4+ T cells from healthy donors, Susac syndrome patients and multiple sclerosis patients. The multiple sclerosis controls were treatment-naive patients who had stable or active relapsing-remitting disease and met the revised McDonald criteria. Bulk CD8+ and CD4+ T cells were purified magnetically by negative isolation, whereas CD8+ TEMRA cells were enriched by FACS. Blood was drawn into EDTA tubes, processed within 24 hours, and PBMCs were isolated by density gradient centrifugation. PBMCs intended for TCR sequencing were frozen in liquid nitrogen and were later thawed in a 37 degrees C water bath. Purity of sorted or isolated CD4+, CD8+ and CD8+ TEMRA cells was at least 90%. Overall study results and their limits: The number of individuals in the TCR sequencing and HLA analysis was acknowledged as relatively small.

The CDR3 goes from the cysteine to the phenylalanine over 12 residues. Just CDR3 DNA is preserved here, 36 bases in frame from base 1. Deletion took 0 bases off V and 8 bases off J, with a span of 5 bases between the germline ends. The germline V gene (reference sequence) sets CDR1 to LGHDT and CDR2 to YNNKEL. The TCR sequence derives from a human donor with multiple sclerosis. The receptor chain draws on TRBV3-1 and TRBJ2-1; there is no confident call for the D gene. Sequences were obtained from CD4+ T cells from PBMCs. The CDR3 region: CASSQDDYEQFF. The bases are TGTGCCAGCAGCCAAGATGACTATGAGCAGTTCTTC.